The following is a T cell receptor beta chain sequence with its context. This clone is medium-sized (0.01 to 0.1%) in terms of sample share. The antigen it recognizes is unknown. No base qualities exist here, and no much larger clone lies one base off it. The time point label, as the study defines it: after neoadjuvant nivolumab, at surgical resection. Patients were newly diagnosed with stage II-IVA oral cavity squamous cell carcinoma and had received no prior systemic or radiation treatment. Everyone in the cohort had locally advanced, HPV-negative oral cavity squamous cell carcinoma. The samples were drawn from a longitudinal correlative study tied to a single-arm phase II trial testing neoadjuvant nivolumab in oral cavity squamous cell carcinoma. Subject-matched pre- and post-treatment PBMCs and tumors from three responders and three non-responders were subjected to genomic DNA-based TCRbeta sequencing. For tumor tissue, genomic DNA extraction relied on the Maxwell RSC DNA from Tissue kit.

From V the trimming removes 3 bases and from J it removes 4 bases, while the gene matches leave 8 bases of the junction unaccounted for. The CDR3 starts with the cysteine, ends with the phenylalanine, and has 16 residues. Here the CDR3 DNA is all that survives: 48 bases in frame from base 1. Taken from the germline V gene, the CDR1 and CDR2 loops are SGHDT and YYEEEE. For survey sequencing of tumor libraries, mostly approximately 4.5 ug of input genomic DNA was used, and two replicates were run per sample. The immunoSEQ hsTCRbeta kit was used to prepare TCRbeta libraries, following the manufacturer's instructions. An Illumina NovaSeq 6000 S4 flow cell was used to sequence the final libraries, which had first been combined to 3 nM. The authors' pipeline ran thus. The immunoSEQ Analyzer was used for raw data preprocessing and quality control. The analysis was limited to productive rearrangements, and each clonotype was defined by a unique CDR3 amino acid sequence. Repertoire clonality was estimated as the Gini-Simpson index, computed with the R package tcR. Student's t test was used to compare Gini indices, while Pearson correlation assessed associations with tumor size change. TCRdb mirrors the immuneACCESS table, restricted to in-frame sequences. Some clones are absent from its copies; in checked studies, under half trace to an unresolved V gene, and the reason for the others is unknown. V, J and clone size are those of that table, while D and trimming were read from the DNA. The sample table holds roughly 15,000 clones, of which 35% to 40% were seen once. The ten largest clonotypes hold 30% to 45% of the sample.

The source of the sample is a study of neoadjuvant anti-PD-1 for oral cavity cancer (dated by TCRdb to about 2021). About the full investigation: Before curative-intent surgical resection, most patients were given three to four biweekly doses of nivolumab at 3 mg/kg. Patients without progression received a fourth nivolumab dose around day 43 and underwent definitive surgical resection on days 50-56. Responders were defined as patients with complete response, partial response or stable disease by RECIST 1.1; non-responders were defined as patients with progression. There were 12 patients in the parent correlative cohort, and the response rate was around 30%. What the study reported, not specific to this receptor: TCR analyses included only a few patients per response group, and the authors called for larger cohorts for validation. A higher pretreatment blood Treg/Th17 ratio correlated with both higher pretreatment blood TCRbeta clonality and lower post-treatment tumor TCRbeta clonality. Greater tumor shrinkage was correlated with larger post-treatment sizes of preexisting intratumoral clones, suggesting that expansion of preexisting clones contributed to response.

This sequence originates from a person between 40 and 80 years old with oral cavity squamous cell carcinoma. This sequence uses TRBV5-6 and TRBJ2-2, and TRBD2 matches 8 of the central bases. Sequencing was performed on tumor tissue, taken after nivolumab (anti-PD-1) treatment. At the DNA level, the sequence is TGTGCCAGCAGCTATCCGGGACTAGGTGTCACCGGGGAGCTGTTTTTT. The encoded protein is CASSYPGLGVTGELFF.